Below, 23 T cell receptor beta chains from the same sample are listed, as sequenced in a study of CD8+ T cells in alopecia areata. In each case, RNA was isolated and then reverse transcribed into cDNA as the sequencing template. TCRdb keeps only in-frame clones here, not all; method: immunoSEQ multiplex PCR. This table has some 180,000 clones, about half appearing once. Treatment given: oral pan-JAK inhibitor, 5-10 mg twice daily. Sequencing was performed on CD8+ T cells sorted from blood, taken around week 54, from a patient treated with tofacitinib. These receptors originate from a human donor with alopecia areata.

The chain links TRBV4-2 to TRBJ2-1; TRBD1 agrees at 10 bases. Germline CDR1 and CDR2: LGHNA and YNFKEQ. Trimming removed 7 bases from V and 4 bases from J; junction bases left unmatched: 4. CDR3 length: 14 amino acids. The CDR3 region has the DNA TGTGCCAGCACCGACAGGGGGCAGTACAATGAGCAGTTCTTC. Amino acids: CASTDRGQYNEQFF.

This clone showed up just a few times. The J gene is TRBJ1-2, the V gene TRBV30, with no clear D. Trimming shortened V by 2 bases and J by 5 bases, and 9 bases separated the two germline ends. This CDR3 is built from 12 residues. The germline V gene encodes CDR1 GTSNPN and CDR2 SVGIG (reference sequence). The CDR3 spells CAWSPPSYGYTF. DNA of the CDR3: TGTGCCTGGAGTCCCCCCTCTTATGGCTACACCTTC.

A word on this clone: A much larger clone differs from this one at a single base, so this may be a read error. The rearrangement joins TRBV6-4 to TRBJ1-2; 7 nucleotides match TRBD1. The CDR3 is made up of 13 amino acids. The junction had 2 bases not matched to a gene; V was cut back by 0 bases and J by 7 bases. CDR1 is MRHNA, CDR2 SNTAGT, per germline. CDR3 loop: CASSDSGTAGYTF. The CDR3 DNA is TGTGCCAGCAGTGACTCCGGGACAGCTGGCTACACCTTC.

This chain connects TRBV27 to TRBJ2-5; D is perhaps TRBD2 (6 bases). V dropped 3 bases and J dropped 1 base, with 12 bases sitting between them. The V gene's germline CDR1 is MNHEY and CDR2 SMNVEV (reference sequence). CDR3 length: 15 residues. The CDR3 spells CASSLGSGIQETQYF. The CDR3 DNA is TGTGCCAGCAGTTTGGGTAGCGGAATCCAAGAGACCCAGTACTTC.

The V gene is TRBV6-6, the J gene TRBJ1-4, with no clear D. The length of the CDR3 is 11 residues. Germline lookup yields CDR1 MNHNY and CDR2 SVGAGI (reference sequence). V was pared by 5 bases and J by 13 bases, with 11 bases between. The CDR3 region is CASSEMKGLFF. CDR3 in DNA: TGTGCCAGCAGTGAGATGAAAGGACTGTTTTTT.

This clone was seen only a few times. The chain combines TRBV29-1 with TRBJ2-7, with TRBD1 as a possible D gene (7 bases). Germline assignment: CDR1 SQVTM and CDR2 ANQGSEA. V gave up 5 bases and J gave up 4 bases, with 18 bases separating them. The CDR3 runs 14 residues. CDR3 amino acids: CSVSRGDTAYEQYF. The DNA for the CDR3 is TGCAGCGTTTCCAGGGGGGACACAGCATACGAGCAGTACTTC.

This clone appeared a few times. This chain connects TRBV18 to TRBJ2-7; D is undetermined. There are 12 residues in the CDR3. Germline V gene data show CDR1 as KGHSH and CDR2 as LQKENI. V dropped 3 bases and J dropped 2 bases, with 5 bases sitting between them. CDR3 DNA sequence: TGTGCCAGCTCACCTGGAACCTACGAGCAGTACTTC. Translated, it gives CASSPGTYEQYF.

The chain joins TRBV6-5 to TRBJ1-5; D is undetermined. Germline V gene lookup returns CDR1 MNHEY and CDR2 SVGAGI. The CDR3 is 15 residues long. V lost 6 bases and J lost 1, with 13 bases in between. CDR3 sequence reads: CASRVTPSSNQPQHF. CDR3 bases: TGTGCCAGCAGAGTGACTCCTTCGAGCAATCAGCCCCAGCATTTT.

The V gene is TRBV30, the J gene TRBJ1-1; TRBD1 is a possible D gene (5 bases). V was shortened by 0 bases and J by 1 base, with 15 bases between the two germline ends. The CDR3 spans 16 residues. CDR1 and CDR2 (germline): GTSNPN, SVGIG (reference sequence). CDR3 sequence (DNA): TGTGCCTGGAGTGTTATGTACCGGGACGGGAACACTGAAGCTTTCTTT. Amino acids: CAWSVMYRDGNTEAFF.

The table lists this clone with a count of one. The chain employs TRBV15 and TRBJ1-6; D may be TRBD1 (6 bases). This CDR3 comprises 16 residues. V dropped 0 bases and J dropped 10 bases, with 16 bases sitting between them. CDR1 is LNHNV, CDR2 YYDKDF, per germline (reference sequence). The CDR3 DNA reads TGTGCCACCAGCAGAGAAAGACCCACAGGGCCCTCACCCCTCCACTTT. Translating gives CATSRERPTGPSPLHF. Full variable domain (rest looked up from reference TRBV15 and TRBJ1-6): DAMVIQNPRYQVTQFGKPVTLSCSQTLNHNVMYWYQQKSSQAPKLLFHYYDKDFNNEADTPDNFQSRRPNTSFCFLDIRSPGLGDTAMYLCATSRERPTGPSPLHFGNGTRLTVT.

The chain employs TRBV29-1 and TRBJ2-1; D is tentatively TRBD1 or TRBD2 (6 bases each). V lost 3 bases, J lost 1 base, and 10 bases lay in between. Germline V lookup: CDR1 SQVTM, CDR2 ANQGSEA. The CDR3 contains 14 residues. The CDR3 sequence: CSVEGGPSYNEQFF. The CDR3 DNA reads TGCAGCGTTGAGGGGGGCCCTTCCTACAATGAGCAGTTCTTC.

The chain has TRBV27 and TRBJ2-3, with D possibly matching TRBD2 (7 bases). Germline V gives CDR1 MNHEY, CDR2 SMNVEV (reference sequence). V was shortened by 5 bases and J by 2 bases, with 14 bases between the two germline ends. The CDR3 runs 15 residues. The CDR3 nucleotides read TGTGCCAGCAGTCCAGCGGGACACAACACAGATACGCAGTATTTT. Its protein is CASSPAGHNTDTQYF.

This clone occurred a few times. The rearrangement links TRBV29-1 to TRBJ1-1; the D is unclear. Between the trimmed V and J ends, which lost 6 bases and 3 bases, there was a span of 11 bases. The CDR3 covers 12 residues. Germline lookup yields CDR1 SQVTM and CDR2 ANQGSEA. CDR3 DNA: TGCAGCGTGGCCGACGGTTACACTGAAGCTTTCTTT. Protein sequence: CSVADGYTEAFF.

V gene TRBV7-3 combines with J gene TRBJ1-1; 9 nucleotides match TRBD1. The CDR3 has 17 amino acids. Trimming removed 5 bases from V and 5 bases from J; junction bases left unmatched: 15. Germline-derived CDR1 and CDR2 are SGHTA and FQGTGA. In nucleotides, the CDR3 is TGTGCCAGCAGCCCGACAGGGGGTGTTCGAATGGGGACTGAAGCTTTCTTT. This encodes CASSPTGGVRMGTEAFF. Full variable domain (remainder filled in from reference TRBV7-3 and TRBJ1-1): GAGVSQTPSNKVTEKGKYVELRCDPISGHTALYWYRQSLGQGPEFLIYFQGTGAADDSGLPNDRFFAVRPEGSVSTLKIQRTERGDSAVYLCASSPTGGVRMGTEAFFGQGTRLTVV.

There are a few counts of this clone. The gene calls are TRBV25-1 and TRBJ1-1; a weak D match, TRBD1 (5 bases). In germline, CDR1 is MGHDK, CDR2 SYGVNS. Between the trimmed V and J ends, which lost 3 bases and 4 bases, there was a span of 12 bases. The CDR3 sequence is 14 residues long. As DNA, the CDR3 is TGTGCCAGCAGTGAGGCCCTTGGGGGCACTGAAGCTTTCTTT. Translating it yields CASSEALGGTEAFF.

This clone was seen a single time. The chain recombines TRBV5-6 with TRBJ2-6; 7 nucleotides align to TRBD2. Germline V gives CDR1 SGHDT, CDR2 YYEEEE. The J segment lost 0 bases and the V segment lost 4 bases, leaving 10 bases of the junction unmatched. This CDR3 has 18 residues. The CDR3 is CASSPGTGGNSGANVLTF. The CDR3 nucleotides read TGTGCCAGCAGCCCGGGGACGGGGGGAAACTCTGGGGCCAACGTCCTGACTTTC.

V is TRBV9 and J is TRBJ1-1, with unresolved D. The length of the CDR3 is 16 residues. The germline V gene has CDR1 SGDLS and CDR2 YYNGEE. V was shortened by 3 bases and J by 4 bases, with 19 bases between the two germline ends. The CDR3 reads CASSARGDGSGTEAFF. In DNA, the CDR3 is TGTGCCAGCAGCGCTCGGGGAGACGGGTCCGGCACTGAAGCTTTCTTT.

V usage is TRBV6-1 and J usage is TRBJ2-7, with a possible D match to TRBD1 (6 bases). The CDR3 covers 14 residues. The V and J ends lost 6 bases and 2 bases respectively, with 14 bases between them. Germline CDR1 reads MNHNS; CDR2 reads SASEGT. The CDR3: CASRHRDTPYEQYF. The CDR3 DNA reads TGTGCCAGCAGACACCGGGACACTCCCTACGAGCAGTACTTC.

This clone was recorded a few times. V gene TRBV19 combines with J gene TRBJ2-1; the match to TRBD2 covers 12 bases. This CDR3 contains 16 residues. V dropped 5 bases and J dropped 4; count of bases not matched to a gene: 6. Germline V gene sequence: CDR1 LNHDA, CDR2 SQIVND (reference sequence). The CDR3 DNA sequence: TGTGCCAGTAGTGCCGGGACTAGCGGGCCTTACAATGAGCAGTTCTTC. Translating it yields CASSAGTSGPYNEQFF. The full variable domain, completed using reference TRBV19 and TRBJ2-1, is DGGITQSPKYLFRKEGQNVTLSCEQNLNHDAMYWYRQDPGQGLRLIYYSQIVNDFQKGDIAEGYSVSREKKESFPLTVTSAQKNPTAFYLCASSAGTSGPYNEQFFGPGTRLTVL.

The CDR3 region has the DNA TGTGCCAGCAGCTTAGACAGGGGGCGATCCACCGGGGAGCTGTTTTTT. The encoded protein is CASSLDRGRSTGELFF. The V call is TRBV7-8, the J call TRBJ2-2; 9 bases are a match to TRBD1. CDR1 and CDR2 from the germline V gene are SGHVS and FQNEAQ. The CDR3 loop spans 16 amino acids. V dropped 1 base and J dropped 4; count of bases not matched to a gene: 4.

V usage is TRBV7-3 and J usage is TRBJ2-3, with TRBD1 as a possible D gene (6 bases). Germline assignment: CDR1 SGHTA and CDR2 FQGTGA. This CDR3 contains 15 residues. V gave up 4 bases and J gave up 5 bases, with 16 bases separating them. Here the CDR3 reads CASSSGVTALDTQYF. The CDR3 DNA is TGTGCCAGCAGCTCAGGGGTCACCGCACTAGATACGCAGTATTTT.

This chain joins TRBV7-9 and TRBJ2-1; no clear D gene. The CDR3 consists of 12 residues. Germline CDR1 SEHNR, CDR2 FQNEAQ (reference sequence). With 5 bases removed from V and 5 bases from J, the gap between germline ends came to 7 bases. The CDR3 DNA sequence: TGTGCCAGCAGCACCTTAAACAATGAGCAGTTCTTC. This sequence encodes CASSTLNNEQFF.

V is TRBV4-1 and J is TRBJ1-1; D is possibly TRBD1 (5 bases). V was clipped by 2 bases and J by 2 bases, with 12 bases between them. Germline V gene lookup returns CDR1 MGHRA and CDR2 YSYEKL. The CDR3 contains 15 residues. The CDR3 spells CASSQKIGDNTEAFF. In DNA, the CDR3 is TGCGCCAGCAGCCAAAAGATCGGGGACAACACTGAAGCTTTCTTT.